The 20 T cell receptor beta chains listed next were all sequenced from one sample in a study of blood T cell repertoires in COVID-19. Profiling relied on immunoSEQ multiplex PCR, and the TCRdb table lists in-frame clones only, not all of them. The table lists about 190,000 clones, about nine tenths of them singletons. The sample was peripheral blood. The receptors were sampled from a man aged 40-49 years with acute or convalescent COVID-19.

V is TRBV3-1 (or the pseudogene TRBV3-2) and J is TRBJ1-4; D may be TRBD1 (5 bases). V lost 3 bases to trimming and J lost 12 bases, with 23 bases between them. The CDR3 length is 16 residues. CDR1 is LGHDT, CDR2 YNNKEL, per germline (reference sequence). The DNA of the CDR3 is TGTGCCAGCAGCCAGCGTACAGGAGCGACGGGTTGGGAACTGTTTTTT. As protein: CASSQRTGATGWELFF.

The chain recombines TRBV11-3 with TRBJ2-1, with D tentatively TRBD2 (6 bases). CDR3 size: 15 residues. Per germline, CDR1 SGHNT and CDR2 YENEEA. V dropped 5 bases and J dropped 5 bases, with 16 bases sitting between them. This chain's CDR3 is CASSHRQGGNNEQFF. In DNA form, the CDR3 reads TGTGCCAGCAGCCACCGGCAGGGCGGGAACAATGAGCAGTTCTTC. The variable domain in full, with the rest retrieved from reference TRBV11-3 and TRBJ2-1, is EAGVVQSPRYKIIEKKQPVAFWCNPISGHNTLYWYLQNLGQGPELLIRYENEEAVDDSQLPKDRFSAERLKGVDSTLKIQPAELGDSAVYLCASSHRQGGNNEQFFGPGTRLTVL.

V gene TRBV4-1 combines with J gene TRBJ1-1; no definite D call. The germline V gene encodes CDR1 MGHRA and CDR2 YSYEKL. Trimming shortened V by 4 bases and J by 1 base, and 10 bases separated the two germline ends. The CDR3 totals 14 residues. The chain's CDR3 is CASSLEDSNTEAFF. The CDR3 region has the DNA TGCGCCAGCAGCCTTGAGGACTCGAACACTGAAGCTTTCTTT.

The CDR3 region is CASSLVQMNTEAFF. The CDR3 DNA follows: TGTGCCAGCAGCTTGGTCCAGATGAACACTGAAGCTTTCTTT. The rearrangement uses TRBV5-5 and TRBJ1-1, with D hard to call. V lost 0 bases, J lost 0 bases, and 6 bases lay in between. This CDR3 is built from 14 residues. CDR1 is SGHKS, CDR2 YYEKEE, per germline (reference sequence).

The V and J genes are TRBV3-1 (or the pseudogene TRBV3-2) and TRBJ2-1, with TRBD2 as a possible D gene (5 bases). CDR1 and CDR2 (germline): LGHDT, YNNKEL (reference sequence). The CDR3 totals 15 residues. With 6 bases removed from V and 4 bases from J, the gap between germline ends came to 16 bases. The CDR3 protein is CASSPGTGIYNEQFF. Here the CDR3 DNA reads TGTGCCAGCAGTCCGGGTACGGGAATTTACAATGAGCAGTTCTTC.

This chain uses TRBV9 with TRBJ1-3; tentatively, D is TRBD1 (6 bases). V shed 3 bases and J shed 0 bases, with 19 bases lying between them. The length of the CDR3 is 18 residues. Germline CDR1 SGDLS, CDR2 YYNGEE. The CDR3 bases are TGTGCCAGCAGCGCTACGAACAGGGAGACCATCTCTGGAAACACCATATATTTT. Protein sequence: CASSATNRETISGNTIYF.

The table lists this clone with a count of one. The CDR3 coding sequence is TGTGCCAGCAGCCCCGGACAGGTCGGAAACACCATATATTTT. Encoded protein: CASSPGQVGNTIYF. This chain links TRBV6-6 with TRBJ1-3; 7 nucleotides line up with TRBD1. The germline gives CDR1 MNHNY, CDR2 SVGAGI (reference sequence). This CDR3 is built from 14 residues. Losses at the gene ends were 6 bases for V and 4 bases for J; bases not matched to a gene: 6.

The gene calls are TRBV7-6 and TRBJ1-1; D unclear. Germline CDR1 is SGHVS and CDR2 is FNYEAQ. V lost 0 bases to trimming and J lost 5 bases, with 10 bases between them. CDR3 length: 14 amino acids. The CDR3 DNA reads TGTGCCAGCAGCTTAGCGCGCCGAGGAACTGAAGCTTTCTTT. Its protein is CASSLARRGTEAFF.

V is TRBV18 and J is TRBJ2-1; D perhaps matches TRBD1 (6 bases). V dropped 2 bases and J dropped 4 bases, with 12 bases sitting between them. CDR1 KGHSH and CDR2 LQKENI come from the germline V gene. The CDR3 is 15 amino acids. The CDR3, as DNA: TGTGCCAGCTCACCAGCAGGGGCGAGGTACAATGAGCAGTTCTTC. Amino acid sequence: CASSPAGARYNEQFF.

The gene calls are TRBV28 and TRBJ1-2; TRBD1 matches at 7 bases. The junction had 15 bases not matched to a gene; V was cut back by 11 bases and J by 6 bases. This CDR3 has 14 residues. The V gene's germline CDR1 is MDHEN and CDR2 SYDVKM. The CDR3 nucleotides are TGTGCCTCTAGGAGGGGGCGCGTCTGGGATGGCTACACCTTC. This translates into CASRRGRVWDGYTF.

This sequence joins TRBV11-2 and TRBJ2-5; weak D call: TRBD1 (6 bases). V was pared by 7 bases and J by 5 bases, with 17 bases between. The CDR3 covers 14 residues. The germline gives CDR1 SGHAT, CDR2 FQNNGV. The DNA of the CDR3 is TGTGCCAGCACCTGGACTGGGGGCCGGGAGACCCAGTACTTC. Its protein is CASTWTGGRETQYF.

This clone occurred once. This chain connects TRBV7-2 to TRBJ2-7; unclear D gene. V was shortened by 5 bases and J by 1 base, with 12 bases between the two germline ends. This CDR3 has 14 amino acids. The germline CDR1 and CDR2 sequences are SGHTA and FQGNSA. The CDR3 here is CASSPRHTSYEQYF. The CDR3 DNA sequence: TGTGCCAGCAGCCCCAGACATACATCCTACGAGCAGTACTTC.

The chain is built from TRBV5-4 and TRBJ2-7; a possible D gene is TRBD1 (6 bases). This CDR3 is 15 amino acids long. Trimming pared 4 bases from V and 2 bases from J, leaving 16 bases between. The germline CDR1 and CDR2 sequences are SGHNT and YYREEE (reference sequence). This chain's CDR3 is CASSPGQLGTYEQYF. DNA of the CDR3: TGTGCCAGCAGCCCTGGACAGCTCGGAACCTACGAGCAGTACTTC.

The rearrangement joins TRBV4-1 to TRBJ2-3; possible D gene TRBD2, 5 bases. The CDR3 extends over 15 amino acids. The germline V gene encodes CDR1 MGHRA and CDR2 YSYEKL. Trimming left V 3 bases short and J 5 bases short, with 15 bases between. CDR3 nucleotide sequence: TGCGCCAGCAGCCAGCCGCGGGCGTCGGTAGATACGCAGTATTTT. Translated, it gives CASSQPRASVDTQYF.

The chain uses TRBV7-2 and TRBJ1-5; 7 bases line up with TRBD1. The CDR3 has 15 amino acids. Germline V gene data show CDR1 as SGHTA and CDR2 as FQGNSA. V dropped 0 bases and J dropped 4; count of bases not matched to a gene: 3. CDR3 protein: CASSLAAGGNQPQHF. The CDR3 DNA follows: TGTGCCAGCAGCTTAGCGGCAGGGGGGAATCAGCCCCAGCATTTT.

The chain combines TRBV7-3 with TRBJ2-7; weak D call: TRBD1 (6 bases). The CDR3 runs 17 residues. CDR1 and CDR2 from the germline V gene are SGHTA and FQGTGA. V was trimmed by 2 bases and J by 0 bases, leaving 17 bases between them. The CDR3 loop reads CASSLLDGQGSSYEQYF. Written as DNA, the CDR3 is TGTGCCAGCAGCTTATTGGATGGGCAGGGGAGCTCCTACGAGCAGTACTTC.

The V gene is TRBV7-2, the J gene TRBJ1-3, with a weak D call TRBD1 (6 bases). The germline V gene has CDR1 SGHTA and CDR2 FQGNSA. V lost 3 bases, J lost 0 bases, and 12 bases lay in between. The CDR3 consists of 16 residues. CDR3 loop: CASSFQGMASGNTIYF. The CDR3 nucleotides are TGTGCCAGCAGCTTTCAGGGGATGGCCTCTGGAAACACCATATATTTT.

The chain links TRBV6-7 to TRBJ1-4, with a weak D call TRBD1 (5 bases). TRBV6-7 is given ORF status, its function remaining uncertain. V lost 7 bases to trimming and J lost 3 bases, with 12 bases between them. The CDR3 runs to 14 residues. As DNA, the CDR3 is TGTGCCAGCAACCCGCGACAGTCTAATGAAAAACTGTTTTTT. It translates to CASNPRQSNEKLFF.

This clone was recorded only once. The CDR3 DNA follows: TGTGCCAGCAGCTCCGGACAAAGGAACACTGAAGCTTTCTTT. Protein sequence: CASSSGQRNTEAFF. The rearrangement joins TRBV11-3 to TRBJ1-1; a possible D gene is TRBD1 (5 bases). This CDR3 region has 14 residues. V shed 4 bases and J shed 1 base, with 10 bases lying between them. Germline CDR1 SGHNT, CDR2 YENEEA.

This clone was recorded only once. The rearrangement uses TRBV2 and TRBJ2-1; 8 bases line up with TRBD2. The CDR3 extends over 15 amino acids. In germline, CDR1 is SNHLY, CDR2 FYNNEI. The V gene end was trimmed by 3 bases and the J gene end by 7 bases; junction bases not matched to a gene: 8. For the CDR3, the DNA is TGTGCCAGCAGTGATGGCCCGCGGGGGGATAATGAGCAGTTCTTC. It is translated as CASSDGPRGDNEQFF. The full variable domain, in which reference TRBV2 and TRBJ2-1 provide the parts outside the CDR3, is EPEVTQTPSHQVTQMGQEVILRCVPISNHLYFYWYRQILGQKVEFLVSFYNNEISEKSEIFDDQFSVERPDGSNFTLKIRSTKLEDSAMYFCASSDGPRGDNEQFFGPGTRLTVL.